What follows are 13 T cell receptor beta chains derived from one specimen sequenced in a study of cytomegalovirus exposure and HLA in healthy donors (dated by TCRdb to between 2016 and 2019). The receptor library was made with the immunoSEQ multiplex PCR assay. For the multiplex PCR, a mixture combining 60 forward primers for TCR Vbeta segments and 13 reverse primers for TCR Jbeta segments was used. In TCRdb, the immuneACCESS table is reduced to in-frame sequences with V and J assigned. These tables do not hold every clone; where another copy was compared, an unresolved V gene accounts for under half, and the others remain unexplained. The sample records approximately 180,000 clones, 60% to 85% of which are singletons. The top ten clonotypes cover roughly 3% of the sample. Sequencing was carried out using PBMCs. These receptors were collected from a male donor in good health and CMV-seronegative.

This sequence joins TRBV7-2 and TRBJ2-7, with a tentative D call TRBD2 (6 bases). The CDR3 has 15 residues. Germline CDR1 is SGHTA and CDR2 is FQGNSA. The ends were cut back, 3 bases at V and 5 bases at J, with 17 bases in the middle. The CDR3 DNA reads as TGTGCCAGCAGCTTTCTCCGCGGGACTCCTCACGAGCAGTACTTC. Amino acids: CASSFLRGTPHEQYF.

This chain joins TRBV11-3 and TRBJ2-1; D perhaps matches TRBD2 (6 bases). V lost 3 bases and J 6 bases, leaving 12 bases between the germline ends. This CDR3 has 14 residues. Germline V gene lookup returns CDR1 SGHNT and CDR2 YENEEA. DNA of the CDR3: TGTGCCAGCAGCTTCCGGGGGTTGAGCAATGAGCAGTTCTTC. Protein product: CASSFRGLSNEQFF.

The chain employs TRBV27 and TRBJ2-1; TRBD2 agrees at 9 bases. V lost 6 bases, J lost 7 bases, and 13 bases stayed unmatched. Germline lookup yields CDR1 MNHEY and CDR2 SMNVEV (reference sequence). This CDR3 has 16 residues. In DNA form, the CDR3 reads TGTGCCAGCAGCCCCGCGCTTGGCGGGGGGGCGAATGAGCAGTTCTTC. The encoded protein is CASSPALGGGANEQFF.

The chain uses TRBV9 and TRBJ2-5, with D hard to call. Germline-derived CDR1 and CDR2 are SGDLS and YYNGEE. CDR3 length: 13 residues. The V and J ends lost 1 base and 5 bases respectively, with 9 bases between them. CDR3 sequence: CASSVNWRETQYF. In nucleotides, the CDR3 is TGTGCCAGCAGCGTAAACTGGCGGGAGACCCAGTACTTC.

This rearrangement joins TRBV27 to TRBJ2-7; 8 bases match TRBD1. CDR1 and CDR2 from the germline V gene are MNHEY and SMNVEV (reference sequence). The ends lost 8 bases at V and 2 bases at J; junction bases unmatched: 8. The CDR3 length is 14 residues. CDR3 amino acids: CASQYGTGAYEQYF. CDR3 coding DNA: TGTGCCAGCCAGTACGGGACAGGAGCCTACGAGCAGTACTTC.

V and J are TRBV5-1 and TRBJ2-7; TRBD1 aligns across 10 bases. Trimming took 3 bases from V and 2 from J; bases not matched to a gene: 8. The CDR3 runs to 16 residues. The germline gives CDR1 SGHRS, CDR2 YFSETQ. CDR3 amino acids: CASSSSPGQGTYEQYF. In nucleotides, the CDR3 is TGCGCCAGCAGCTCGTCCCCGGGACAGGGGACCTACGAGCAGTACTTC.

V gene TRBV4-2 combines with J gene TRBJ2-3; tentatively, D is TRBD1 (5 bases). V shed 3 bases and J shed 6 bases, with 13 bases lying between them. CDR1 LGHNA and CDR2 YNFKEQ come from the germline V gene. The CDR3 runs 14 residues. CDR3 sequence reads: CASSQAPPGDTQYF. CDR3 sequence (DNA): TGTGCCAGCAGCCAGGCCCCTCCAGGGGATACGCAGTATTTT.

The J gene is TRBJ2-2, the V gene TRBV6-5; TRBD1 might be the D (5 bases). The germline gives CDR1 MNHEY, CDR2 SVGAGI. V lost 5 bases to trimming and J lost 5 bases, with 15 bases between them. The CDR3 sequence is 15 residues long. Here the CDR3 reads CASSRGSSRTGELFF. The CDR3 coding sequence is TGTGCCAGCAGTAGGGGAAGTAGCCGGACCGGGGAGCTGTTTTTT.

This clone was detected only a few times. The genes are TRBV7-2 and TRBJ1-2; 10 bases match TRBD1. V was clipped by 5 bases and J by 8 bases; unmatched bases: 14. Germline-derived CDR1 and CDR2 are SGHTA and FQGNSA. The CDR3 is 16 amino acids. The CDR3 protein is CASSPTGTGAIYGYTF. As DNA, the CDR3 is TGTGCCAGCAGCCCGACCGGGACAGGGGCGATCTACGGCTACACCTTC.

In its sample, this clone was seen once. The V and J genes are TRBV11-2 and TRBJ2-7; a possible D gene is TRBD1 (5 bases). Trimming stripped 0 bases from V and 1 base from J, with 10 bases between. The germline V gene encodes CDR1 SGHAT and CDR2 FQNNGV. There are 15 residues in the CDR3. CDR3 protein: CASSLDPGPSYEQYF. CDR3 sequence (DNA): TGTGCCAGCAGCTTAGATCCAGGGCCATCCTACGAGCAGTACTTC.

V and J are TRBV30 and TRBJ2-1; D might be TRBD1 (5 bases). Trimming shortened V by 0 bases and J by 2 bases, and 20 bases separated the two germline ends. CDR1 is GTSNPN, CDR2 SVGIG, per germline (reference sequence). The CDR3 has 18 amino acids. The CDR3 reads CAWSVPRGATSTYNEQFF. CDR3 coding DNA: TGTGCCTGGAGTGTACCTAGGGGCGCTACGTCTACCTACAATGAGCAGTTCTTC.

This clone was seen only a few times. The J gene is TRBJ1-1, the V gene TRBV4-1; 7 bases map to TRBD1. The V gene's germline CDR1 is MGHRA and CDR2 YSYEKL. CDR3 length equals 15 residues. After removal of 6 bases from V and 11 bases from J, the junction contained 18 bases not matched to a gene. CDR3 protein: CASRATTGQMSEAFF. The CDR3 nucleotides read TGCGCCAGCAGAGCAACGACAGGGCAGATGAGCGAGGCTTTCTTT.

This chain connects TRBV5-1 to TRBJ1-4; 8 nucleotides line up with TRBD1. The CDR3 spans 16 residues. J gave up 6 bases and V 2 bases, and 9 bases lay outside the gene matches. From germline, CDR1 is SGHRS and CDR2 YFSETQ. As DNA, the CDR3 is TGCGCCAGCAGCTTCGGTGACAGGGGAATGGATGAAAAACTGTTTTTT. Residues: CASSFGDRGMDEKLFF.